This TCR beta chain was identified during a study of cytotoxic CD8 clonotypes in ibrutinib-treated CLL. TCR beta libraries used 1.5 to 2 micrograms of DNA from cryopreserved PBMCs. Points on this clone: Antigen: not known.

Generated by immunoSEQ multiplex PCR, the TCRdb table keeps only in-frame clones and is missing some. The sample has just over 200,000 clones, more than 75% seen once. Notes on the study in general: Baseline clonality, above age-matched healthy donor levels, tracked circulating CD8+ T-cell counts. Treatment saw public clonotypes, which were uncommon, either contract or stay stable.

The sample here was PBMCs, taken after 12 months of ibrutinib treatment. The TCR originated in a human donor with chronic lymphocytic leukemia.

The CDR3 nucleotides read TGCGCCAGCAGCTTGAGGCAGGGTGATGAAAAACTGTTTTTT. Translating it yields CASSLRQGDEKLFF. V is TRBV5-1 and J is TRBJ1-4; the D gene is possibly TRBD1 (5 bases). The germline V gene encodes CDR1 SGHRS and CDR2 YFSETQ. The CDR3 is 14 residues long. Deletions cut 1 base from V and 6 bases from J, with 10 bases between.